These 25 T cell receptor beta chains share one sample of origin, sequenced in a study of CD8 T cells in ankylosing spondylitis. Study-wide findings and caveats: A TCR beta motif of 8 or 9 highly homologous variants appeared characteristic of ankylosing spondylitis blood.

MiXCR, run by TCRdb on the 5' RACE reads, gives a single entry per CDR3 protein. Found here are approximately 540,000 distinct CDR3 sequences, 10% to 15% of them singletons; the top ten hold 6.8%. What these receptors recognize is not known. Sample: blood, either unsorted or a sorted T cell fraction (not recorded which). Receptors originate from a male donor with ankylosing spondylitis.

The rearrangement joins TRBV29-1 to TRBJ2-2; possibly TRBD1 for D (5 bases). The CDR3 consists of 15 residues. The V gene's germline CDR1 is SQVTM and CDR2 ANQGSEA. V dropped 4 bases and J dropped 1 base, with 13 bases sitting between them. CDR3 sequence (DNA): TGCAGCGTTGCGAAAGGGGCCGTGAACACCGGGGAGCTGTTTTTT. Its translation: CSVAKGAVNTGELFF.

This clonotype was seen a few times. CDR3 in amino acids: CAWAAGGGQPQHF. CDR3 in DNA: TGTGCCTGGGCCGCTGGCGGCGGTCAGCCCCAGCATTTT. The chain joins TRBV30 to TRBJ1-5; D is ambiguous. The CDR3 is 13 amino acids. The germline V gene encodes CDR1 GTSNPN and CDR2 SVGIG (reference sequence). V was trimmed by 5 bases and J by 6 bases, leaving 14 bases between them.

This clonotype was seen at least ten times. V is TRBV12-3 or TRBV12-4 and J is TRBJ2-4; weak D call: TRBD2 (6 bases). The CDR3 contains 14 residues. Trimming cost V 6 bases and J 1 base, with 10 bases left between them. CDR3 DNA: TGTGCCAGCAGCGGGACTGGGGCCAAAAACATTCAGTACTTC. Translation gives CASSGTGAKNIQYF.

This chain links TRBV5-1 with TRBJ2-1; 7 nucleotides align to TRBD2. The V and J ends lost 3 bases and 5 bases, in that order; junction bases with no gene match: 8. Looked up from germline, CDR1 is SGHRS and CDR2 is YFSETQ. The CDR3 has 15 amino acids. The CDR3 is CASSSQTSTHNEQFF. The CDR3 DNA reads as TGCGCCAGCAGCTCGCAGACTAGCACCCACAATGAGCAGTTCTTC.

This clonotype was found many times. J is TRBJ1-1 and V is TRBV12-3 or TRBV12-4, with D possibly matching TRBD1 (5 bases). Trimming left V 3 bases short and J 1 base short, with 15 bases between. CDR3 length: 16 amino acids. The CDR3 coding sequence is TGTGCCAGCAGTTTTAAGAGTGCGGGGCCGAACACTGAAGCTTTCTTT. Amino acid sequence: CASSFKSAGPNTEAFF.

This clonotype was detected only a few times. The chain recombines TRBV7-2 with TRBJ2-3, with D tentatively TRBD2 (7 bases). Trimming shortened V by 5 bases and J by 5 bases, and 20 bases separated the two germline ends. This CDR3 has 16 residues. Germline V CDR1 and CDR2: SGHTA, FQGNSA. CDR3 DNA: TGTGCCAGCAGCCGCCGGGTGGGGGGGGCTAGAGATACGCAGTATTTT. Translated: CASSRRVGGARDTQYF. The full variable domain, with the rest looked up from reference TRBV7-2 and TRBJ2-3, is GAGVSQSPSNKVTEKGKDVELRCDPISGHTALYWYRQSLGQGLEFLIYFQGNSAPDKSGLPSDRFSAERTGGSVSTLTIQRTQQEDSAVYLCASSRRVGGARDTQYFGPGTRLTVL.

This clonotype was recorded a few times. The genes are TRBV29-1 and TRBJ1-1; weak D call: TRBD1 (5 bases). The germline gives CDR1 SQVTM, CDR2 ANQGSEA. The CDR3 spans 13 residues. V lost 7 bases, J lost 5 bases, and 17 bases lay in between. CDR3 sequence (DNA): TGCAGCGGGGCTGTCGGGGCCGGGACTGAAGCTTTCTTT. Its protein product is CSGAVGAGTEAFF.

The CDR3 DNA sequence: TGCAGTGCTCCCCCTAGCACGGTTTTGGATACGCAGTATTTT. Translating gives CSAPPSTVLDTQYF. This rearrangement joins TRBV20-1 to TRBJ2-3, with D possibly being TRBD2 (5 bases). Germline CDR1 and CDR2: DFQATT and SNEGSKA (reference sequence). The CDR3 is 14 residues long. Trimming left V 5 bases short and J 6 bases short, with 18 bases between.

The V and J genes are TRBV20-1 and TRBJ2-3, with 7 bases lining up with TRBD2. The CDR3 runs 14 residues. The germline V gene encodes CDR1 DFQATT and CDR2 SNEGSKA (reference sequence). The CDR3, as DNA: TGCAGAGGTCGCGGGGGAGGCGGGACAGATACGCAGTATTTT. Translated, it gives CRGRGGGGTDTQYF.

The chain combines TRBV25-1 with TRBJ2-5; TRBD1 agrees at 9 bases. Germline assignment: CDR1 MGHDK and CDR2 SYGVNS. Trimming cost V 2 bases and J 0 bases; bases outside gene matches: 4. The CDR3 contains 16 residues. CDR3 residues: CASSEPGQGDQETQYF. DNA of the CDR3: TGTGCCAGCAGTGAACCGGGACAGGGAGACCAAGAGACCCAGTACTTC.

This clonotype has a handful of counts. The rearrangement links TRBV24-1 to TRBJ2-2, with D unresolved. CDR1 and CDR2 from the germline V gene are KGHDR and SFDVKD. The V end was cut by 6 bases, the J end by 3 bases, with 4 bases between. This CDR3 is built from 12 residues. DNA of the CDR3: TGTGCCACCAGTAGCGACACCGGGGAGCTGTTTTTT. As protein: CATSSDTGELFF.

This clonotype was picked up a small number of times. The V call is TRBV7-2, the J call TRBJ2-7; 8 bases agree with TRBD2. The trim removed 4 bases at V and 2 bases at J, leaving 7 bases unmatched. The CDR3 loop spans 15 amino acids. Germline V gives CDR1 SGHTA, CDR2 FQGNSA. The CDR3 sequence is CASSSRSGIAYEQYV. DNA of the CDR3: TGTGCCAGCAGCTCCCGTAGCGGGATCGCCTACGAGCAGTACGTC.

This clonotype has a count of ten or more. The chain recombines TRBV5-1 with TRBJ2-7; 11 bases fit TRBD1. Per germline, CDR1 SGHRS and CDR2 YFSETQ. This CDR3 spans 15 amino acids. With V trimmed by 5 bases and J by 4 bases, 8 bases remained unmatched. The CDR3 sequence is CASRYRTGGEYEQYF. The DNA for the CDR3 is TGCGCCAGCAGATATCGGACAGGGGGCGAGTACGAGCAGTACTTC.

This clonotype was seen many times. The chain employs TRBV7-6 and TRBJ1-5, with D hard to call. The CDR3 totals 15 residues. Looked up from germline, CDR1 is SGHVS and CDR2 is FNYEAQ. Trimming took 1 base from V and 7 from J, leaving 14 bases between them. This chain's CDR3 is CASSLELGFNQPQHF. CDR3 nucleotides: TGTGCCAGCAGCTTAGAGTTAGGGTTTAACCAGCCCCAGCATTTT.

The chain employs TRBV29-1 and TRBJ2-1; D not resolved. The V end was cut by 5 bases, the J end by 0 bases, with 8 bases between. Germline-derived CDR1 and CDR2 are SQVTM and ANQGSEA. The CDR3 spans 13 residues. CDR3 loop: CSVPVSSYNEQFF. The CDR3, as DNA: TGCAGCGTTCCGGTGAGCTCCTACAATGAGCAGTTCTTC.

This clonotype has a count of ten or more. The chain carries TRBV10-3 and TRBJ2-3; 8 nucleotides agree with TRBD1. This CDR3 has 14 amino acids. V trimming: 6 bases; J trimming: 3 bases; junction bases outside the gene matches: 5. CDR1 ENHRY and CDR2 SYGVKD come from the germline V gene. Here the CDR3 reads CAIRKGQATDTQYF. CDR3 in DNA: TGTGCCATCAGAAAGGGACAGGCGACAGATACGCAGTATTTT.

The chain joins TRBV10-3 to TRBJ2-7, with D hard to call. The CDR3 extends over 11 amino acids. Trimming took off 7 bases at V and 0 bases at J, with 4 bases between the two ends. In germline, CDR1 is ENHRY, CDR2 SYGVKD. The CDR3 loop reads CAIMSSYEQYF. In DNA, the CDR3 is TGTGCCATCATGAGCTCCTACGAGCAGTACTTC.

This chain uses TRBV5-6 with TRBJ2-2, with TRBD1 as a possible D gene (6 bases). With 4 bases removed from V and 6 bases from J, the gap between germline ends came to 13 bases. The CDR3 contains 14 residues. Germline-derived CDR1 and CDR2 are SGHDT and YYEEEE. CDR3 DNA: TGTGCCAGCAGCCTTGCAGGGGTTTCCGGGGAGCTGTTTTTT. This codes for CASSLAGVSGELFF.

This clonotype appeared a few times. The chain joins TRBV10-3 to TRBJ2-7, with no clear D. Germline V gives CDR1 ENHRY, CDR2 SYGVKD. The CDR3 is 13 amino acids. V shed 5 bases and J shed 0 bases, with 8 bases lying between them. CDR3 amino acids: CAISTALSYEQYF. CDR3 sequence (DNA): TGTGCCATCAGTACGGCTCTCTCCTACGAGCAGTACTTC.

The chain recombines TRBV4-1 with TRBJ1-2; 9 positions match TRBD1. With V trimmed by 2 bases and J by 4 bases, 2 bases remained unmatched. CDR1 and CDR2 (germline): MGHRA, YSYEKL. The CDR3 sequence is 14 residues long. CDR3 residues: CASSQTGGVYGYTF. CDR3 coding DNA: TGCGCCAGCAGCCAAACAGGGGGCGTCTATGGCTACACCTTC.

The chain joins TRBV21-1 to TRBJ2-3. TRBV21-1 is an annotated pseudogene. The length of the CDR3 is 13 residues. CDR3 nucleotides: TGTGCCAGCAGCAAAGGGACCACAGATACGCAGTATTTT. It encodes CASSKGTTDTQYF.

The chain is built from TRBV6-1 and TRBJ1-6; tentatively, D is TRBD1 (5 bases). This CDR3 spans 15 amino acids. CDR1 and CDR2 (germline): MNHNS, SASEGT. The V and J ends lost 4 bases and 8 bases respectively, with 15 bases between them. CDR3 nucleotides: TGTGCCAGCAGTGGGTTTCGGGACGGTCATTCACCCCTCCACTTT. Its protein product is CASSGFRDGHSPLHF.

This clonotype showed up just a few times. V and J are TRBV5-6 and TRBJ2-7; 7 bases fit TRBD1. The V gene's germline CDR1 is SGHDT and CDR2 YYEEEE. V dropped 4 bases and J dropped 7; count of bases not matched to a gene: 8. The CDR3 length is 13 residues. CDR3 DNA: TGTGCCAGCAGCGCCACAGGGGACGGGGAGCAGTACGTC. This gives the protein CASSATGDGEQYV.

As for this clonotype: A clone one base away is much larger, so this may be a read error. The chain couples TRBV20-1 to TRBJ2-5; weak D call: TRBD1 (6 bases). Germline values: CDR1 DFQATT, CDR2 SNEGSKA (reference sequence). The CDR3 extends over 15 amino acids. The CDR3 region has the DNA TGCAGTGCTAGAGACGGGACAACCTTCCAAGAGACCAAGTACTTC. Its protein is CSARDGTTFQETKYF.

The sample holds many counts of this clonotype. This sequence joins TRBV28 and TRBJ2-3; D gene uncertain. Looked up from germline, CDR1 is MDHEN and CDR2 is SYDVKM. This CDR3 is built from 15 residues. V was clipped by 4 bases and J by 1 base, with 12 bases between them. CDR3 amino acids: CASSSPVTGTDTQYF. The CDR3 DNA sequence: TGTGCCAGCAGTTCGCCGGTTACAGGCACAGATACGCAGTATTTT.